The 5 T cell receptor beta chains below were found in one sample sequenced in a study of T cell responses to AZD1222 COVID-19 vaccine. Here immunoSEQ multiplex PCR was the method, and the copy in TCRdb shows in-frame clones only, minus some. The data show fewer than 180,000 clones, 90% seen once. This specimen consisted of peripheral blood, obtained 28 days after the second AZD1222 dose. The source is an adult who received the AZD1222 COVID-19 vaccine.

In its sample, this clone was seen once. The genes are TRBV28 and TRBJ1-5; D perhaps matches TRBD1 (5 bases). CDR1 is MDHEN and CDR2 is SYDVKM in the germline V gene. V gave up 2 bases and J gave up 3 bases, with 8 bases separating them. The CDR3 contains 14 residues. This chain's CDR3 is CASSLRGPNQPQHF. In DNA form, the CDR3 reads TGTGCCAGCAGTTTACGGGGACCCAATCAGCCCCAGCATTTT. The full variable domain, its missing parts supplied by reference TRBV28 and TRBJ1-5, is DVKVTQSSRYLVKRTGEKVFLECVQDMDHENMFWYRQDPGLGLRLIYFSYDVKMKEKGDIPEGYSVSREKKERFSLILESASTNQTSMYLCASSLRGPNQPQHFGDGTRLSIL.

The J gene is TRBJ2-1, the V gene TRBV2, with 7 bases that match TRBD1. This CDR3 is built from 13 residues. CDR1 is SNHLY, CDR2 FYNNEI, per germline. The V and J ends lost 5 bases and 3 bases, in that order; junction bases with no gene match: 1. This chain's CDR3 is CASSPGGYNEQFF. The CDR3 nucleotides read TGTGCCAGCAGTCCAGGGGGCTACAATGAGCAGTTCTTC.

The chain links TRBV10-3 to TRBJ2-7; 11 bases align to TRBD2. CDR1 is ENHRY and CDR2 is SYGVKD in the germline V gene. With 3 bases clipped from V and 2 bases from J, the junction kept 15 bases outside the gene matches. The CDR3 spans 19 residues. The CDR3 loop reads CAISDVQLAGAMGTYEQYF. DNA for the CDR3: TGTGCCATCAGTGACGTACAACTAGCGGGAGCTATGGGGACCTACGAGCAGTACTTC.

The chain couples TRBV5-1 to TRBJ2-2; D tentatively fits TRBD1 or TRBD2 (5 bases each). V lost 6 bases to trimming and J lost 0 bases, with 15 bases between them. Germline CDR1 is SGHRS and CDR2 is YFSETQ. The CDR3 runs to 16 residues. The CDR3, as DNA: TGCGCCAGCACCGACGGGGCCAGCGCGAACACCGGGGAGCTGTTTTTT. It yields the protein CASTDGASANTGELFF.

The rearrangement links TRBV19 to TRBJ2-1; perhaps TRBD1 as D (5 bases). The CDR3 length is 17 residues. Per the germline V gene, CDR1 is LNHDA and CDR2 is SQIVND (reference sequence). V was clipped by 3 bases and J by 2 bases, with 17 bases between them. CDR3 coding DNA: TGTGCCAGTAGTATTTGGAAAACAGGTGGGGCCTACAATGAGCAGTTCTTC. It encodes CASSIWKTGGAYNEQFF.